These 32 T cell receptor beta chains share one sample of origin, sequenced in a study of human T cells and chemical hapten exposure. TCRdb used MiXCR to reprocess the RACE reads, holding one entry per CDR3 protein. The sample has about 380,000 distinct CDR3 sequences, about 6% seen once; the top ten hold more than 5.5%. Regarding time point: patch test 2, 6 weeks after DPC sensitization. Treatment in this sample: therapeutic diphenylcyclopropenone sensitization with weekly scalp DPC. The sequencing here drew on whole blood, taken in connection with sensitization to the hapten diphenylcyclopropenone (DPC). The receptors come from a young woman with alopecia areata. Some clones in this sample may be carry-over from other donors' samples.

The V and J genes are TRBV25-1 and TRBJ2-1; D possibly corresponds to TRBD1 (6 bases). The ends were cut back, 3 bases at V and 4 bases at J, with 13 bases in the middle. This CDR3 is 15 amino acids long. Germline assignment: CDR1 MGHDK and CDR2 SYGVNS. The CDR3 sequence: CASSDPKTGYNEQFF. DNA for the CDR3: TGTGCCAGCAGTGACCCCAAGACAGGATACAATGAGCAGTTCTTC. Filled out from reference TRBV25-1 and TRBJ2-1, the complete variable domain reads EADIYQTPRYLVIGTGKKITLECSQTMGHDKMYWYQQDPGMELHLIHYSYGVNSTEKGDLSSESTVSRIRTEHFPLTLESARPSHTSQYLCASSDPKTGYNEQFFGPGTRLTVL.

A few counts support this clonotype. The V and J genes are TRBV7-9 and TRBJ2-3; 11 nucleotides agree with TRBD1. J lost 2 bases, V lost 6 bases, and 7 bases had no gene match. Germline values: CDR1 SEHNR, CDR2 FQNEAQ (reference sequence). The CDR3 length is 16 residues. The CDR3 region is CASRSGQGAPTDTQYF. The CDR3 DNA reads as TGTGCCAGCAGAAGCGGACAGGGGGCGCCCACAGATACGCAGTATTTT.

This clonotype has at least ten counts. As DNA, the CDR3 is TGTGCCAGCAGCCCTCAGGTAGATCGGTCACCCCTCCACTTT. This codes for CASSPQVDRSPLHF. The chain uses TRBV11-2 and TRBJ1-6, with unresolved D. The germline CDR1 and CDR2 sequences are SGHAT and FQNNGV. This CDR3 has 14 residues. Trimming left V 5 bases short and J 10 bases short, with 15 bases between. The full variable domain, completed using reference TRBV11-2 and TRBJ1-6, is EAGVAQSPRYKIIEKRQSVAFWCNPISGHATLYWYQQILGQGPKLLIQFQNNGVVDDSQLPKDRFSAERLKGVDSTLKIQPAKLEDSAVYLCASSPQVDRSPLHFGNGTRLTVT.

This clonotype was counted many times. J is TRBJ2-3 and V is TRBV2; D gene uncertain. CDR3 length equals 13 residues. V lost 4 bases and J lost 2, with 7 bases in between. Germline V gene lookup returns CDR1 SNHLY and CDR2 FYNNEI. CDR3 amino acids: CASSVGATDTQYF. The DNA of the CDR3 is TGTGCCAGCAGTGTAGGAGCCACAGATACGCAGTATTTT.

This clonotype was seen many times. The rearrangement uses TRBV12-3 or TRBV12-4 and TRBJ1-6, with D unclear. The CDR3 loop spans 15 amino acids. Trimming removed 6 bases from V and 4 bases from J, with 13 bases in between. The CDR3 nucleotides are TGTGCCAGCAGGTCCTCTGGCAGGTATAATTCACCCCTCCACTTT. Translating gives CASRSSGRYNSPLHF.

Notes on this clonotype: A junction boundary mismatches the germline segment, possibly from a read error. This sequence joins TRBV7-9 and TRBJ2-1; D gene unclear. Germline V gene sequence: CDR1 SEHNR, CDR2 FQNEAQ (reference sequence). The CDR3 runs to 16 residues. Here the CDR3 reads CASRLGGQQSYNEQFF. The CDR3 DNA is TGTGCCAGCAGGTTAGGTGGTCAACAATCCTACAATGAGCAGTTCTTC.

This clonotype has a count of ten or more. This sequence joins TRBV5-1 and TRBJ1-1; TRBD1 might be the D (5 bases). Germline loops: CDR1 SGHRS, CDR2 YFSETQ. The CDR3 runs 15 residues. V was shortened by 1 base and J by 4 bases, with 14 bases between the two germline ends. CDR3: CASSLQVRESTEAFF. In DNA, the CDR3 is TGCGCCAGCAGCTTGCAAGTCAGGGAGAGCACTGAAGCTTTCTTT.

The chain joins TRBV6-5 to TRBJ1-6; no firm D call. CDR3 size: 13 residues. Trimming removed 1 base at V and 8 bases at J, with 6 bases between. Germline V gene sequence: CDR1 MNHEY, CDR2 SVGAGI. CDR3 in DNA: TGTGCCAGCAGTTACTTTAGGGATTCACCCCTCCACTTT. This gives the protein CASSYFRDSPLHF.

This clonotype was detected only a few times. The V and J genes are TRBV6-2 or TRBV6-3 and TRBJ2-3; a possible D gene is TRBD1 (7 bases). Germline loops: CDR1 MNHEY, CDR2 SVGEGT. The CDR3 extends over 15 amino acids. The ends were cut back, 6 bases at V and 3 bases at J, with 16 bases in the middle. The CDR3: CASRRDSRGTDTQYF. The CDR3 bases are TGTGCCAGCAGGCGGGACAGCCGGGGGACAGATACGCAGTATTTT.

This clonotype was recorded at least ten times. The CDR3: CASSPGTVYIEHSNQPQHF. The DNA for the CDR3 is TGTGCCAGCAGCCCCGGGACCGTCTATATAGAACATAGCAATCAGCCCCAGCATTTT. The V call is TRBV3-1, the J call TRBJ1-5; D may be TRBD1 (5 bases). CDR1 is LGHDT, CDR2 YNNKEL, per germline (reference sequence). The CDR3 is 19 amino acids. Between the trimmed V and J ends, which lost 4 bases and 0 bases, there was a span of 22 bases.

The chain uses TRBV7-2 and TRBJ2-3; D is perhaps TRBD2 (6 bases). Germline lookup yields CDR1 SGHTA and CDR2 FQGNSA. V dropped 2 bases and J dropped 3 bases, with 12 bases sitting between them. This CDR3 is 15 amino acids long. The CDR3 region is CASSLSASGTDTQYF. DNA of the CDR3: TGTGCCAGCAGCTTATCGGCCAGCGGGACAGATACGCAGTATTTT.

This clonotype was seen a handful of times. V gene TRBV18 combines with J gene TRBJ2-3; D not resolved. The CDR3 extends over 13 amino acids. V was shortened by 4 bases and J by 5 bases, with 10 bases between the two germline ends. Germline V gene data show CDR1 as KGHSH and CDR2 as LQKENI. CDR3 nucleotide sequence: TGTGCCAGCTCACTCTATAGGGTAGATACGCAGTATTTT. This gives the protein CASSLYRVDTQYF. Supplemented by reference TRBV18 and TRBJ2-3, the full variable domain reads NAGVMQNPRHLVRRRGQEARLRCSPMKGHSHVYWYRQLPEEGLKFMVYLQKENIIDESGMPKERFSAEFPKEGPSILRIQQVVRGDSAAYFCASSLYRVDTQYFGPGTRLTVL.

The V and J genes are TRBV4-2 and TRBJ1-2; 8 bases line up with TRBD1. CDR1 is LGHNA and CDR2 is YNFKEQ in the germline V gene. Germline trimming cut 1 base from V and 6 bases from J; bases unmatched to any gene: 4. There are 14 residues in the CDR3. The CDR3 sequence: CASSQATGADGYTF. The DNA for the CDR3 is TGTGCCAGCAGCCAAGCGACAGGGGCGGATGGCTACACCTTC.

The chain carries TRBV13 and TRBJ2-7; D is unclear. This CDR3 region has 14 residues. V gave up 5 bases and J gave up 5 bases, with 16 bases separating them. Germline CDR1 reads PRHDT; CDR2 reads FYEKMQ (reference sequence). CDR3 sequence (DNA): TGTGCCAGCAGCAGGGTGTGGATGATGAACGAGCAGTACTTC. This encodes CASSRVWMMNEQYF.

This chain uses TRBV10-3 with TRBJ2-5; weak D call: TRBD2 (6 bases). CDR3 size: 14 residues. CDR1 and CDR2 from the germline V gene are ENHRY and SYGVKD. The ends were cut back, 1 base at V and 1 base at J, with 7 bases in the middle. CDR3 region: CAISELAVQETQYF. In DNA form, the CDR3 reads TGTGCCATCAGTGAGTTAGCGGTCCAAGAGACCCAGTACTTC.

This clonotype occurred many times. In DNA form, the CDR3 reads TGTGCCAGCAGCTATACAGGGACGGAAAAACTGTTTTTT. This encodes CASSYTGTEKLFF. This chain connects TRBV6-2 or TRBV6-3 to TRBJ1-4; a weak D match, TRBD1 (6 bases). Trimming shortened V by 6 bases and J by 8 bases, and 13 bases separated the two germline ends. Looked up from germline, CDR1 is MNHEY and CDR2 is SVGEGT. CDR3 length: 13 residues.

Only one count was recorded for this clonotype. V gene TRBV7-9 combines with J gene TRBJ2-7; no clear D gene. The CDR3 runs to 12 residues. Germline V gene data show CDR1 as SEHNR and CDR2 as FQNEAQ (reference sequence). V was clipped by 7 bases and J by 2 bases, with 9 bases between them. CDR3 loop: CASTDATYEQYF. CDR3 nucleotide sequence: TGTGCCAGCACAGACGCTACCTACGAGCAGTACTTC.

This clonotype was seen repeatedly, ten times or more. The CDR3 loop reads CSARDPGGLVYGYTF. The CDR3 nucleotides read TGCAGTGCTAGAGATCCTGGGGGCCTGGTTTACGGCTACACCTTC. This chain uses TRBV20-1 with TRBJ1-2, with D possibly matching TRBD1 (6 bases). This CDR3 spans 15 amino acids. The germline V and J ends were trimmed by 0 bases and 8 bases, with 19 bases remaining between them. Germline V gives CDR1 DFQATT, CDR2 SNEGSKA (reference sequence).

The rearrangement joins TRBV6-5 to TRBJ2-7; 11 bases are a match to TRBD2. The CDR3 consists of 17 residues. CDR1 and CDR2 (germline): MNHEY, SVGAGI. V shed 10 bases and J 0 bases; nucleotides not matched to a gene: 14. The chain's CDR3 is CATRGLAGGPISYEQYF. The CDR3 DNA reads TGTGCCACCCGCGGTCTAGCGGGGGGCCCTATCTCCTACGAGCAGTACTTC.

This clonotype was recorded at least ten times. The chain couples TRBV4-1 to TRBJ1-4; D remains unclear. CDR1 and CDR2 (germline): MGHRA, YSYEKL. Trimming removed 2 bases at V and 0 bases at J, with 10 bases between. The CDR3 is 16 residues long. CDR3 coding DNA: TGCGCCAGCAGCCAACTGTACCCAGCAACTAATGAAAAACTGTTTTTT. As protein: CASSQLYPATNEKLFF.

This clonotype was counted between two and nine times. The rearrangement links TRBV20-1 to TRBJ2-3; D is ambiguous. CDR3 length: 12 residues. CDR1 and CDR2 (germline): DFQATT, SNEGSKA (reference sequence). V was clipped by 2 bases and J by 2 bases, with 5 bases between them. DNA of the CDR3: TGCAGTGCTAGACGTCCCACAGATACGCAGTATTTT. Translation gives CSARRPTDTQYF.

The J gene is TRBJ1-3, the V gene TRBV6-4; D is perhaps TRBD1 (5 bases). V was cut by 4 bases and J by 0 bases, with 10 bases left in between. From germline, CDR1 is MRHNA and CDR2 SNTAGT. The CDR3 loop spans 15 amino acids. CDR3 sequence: CASSVDSDSGNTIYF. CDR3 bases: TGTGCCAGCAGTGTTGACAGTGACTCTGGAAACACCATATATTTT.

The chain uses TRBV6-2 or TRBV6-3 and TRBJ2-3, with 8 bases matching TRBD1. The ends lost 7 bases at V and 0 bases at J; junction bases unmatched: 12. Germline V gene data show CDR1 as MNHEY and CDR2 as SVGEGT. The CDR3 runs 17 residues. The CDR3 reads CASKPGTGQVSTDTQYF. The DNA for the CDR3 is TGTGCCAGCAAACCCGGGACAGGACAAGTTAGCACAGATACGCAGTATTTT.

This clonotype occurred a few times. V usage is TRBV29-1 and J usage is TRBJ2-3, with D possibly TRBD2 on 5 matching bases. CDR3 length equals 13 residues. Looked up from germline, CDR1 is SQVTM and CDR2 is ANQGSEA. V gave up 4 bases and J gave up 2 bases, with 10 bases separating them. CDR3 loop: CSVGGFSTDTQYF. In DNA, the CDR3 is TGCAGCGTTGGCGGGTTTTCCACAGATACGCAGTATTTT.

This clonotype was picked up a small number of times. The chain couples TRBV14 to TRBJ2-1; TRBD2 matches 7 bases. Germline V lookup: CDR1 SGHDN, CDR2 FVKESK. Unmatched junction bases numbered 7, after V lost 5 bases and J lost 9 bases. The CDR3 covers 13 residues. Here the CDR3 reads CASSYLPSGEQFF. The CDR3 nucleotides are TGTGCCAGCAGCTACCTTCCTAGCGGTGAGCAGTTCTTC.

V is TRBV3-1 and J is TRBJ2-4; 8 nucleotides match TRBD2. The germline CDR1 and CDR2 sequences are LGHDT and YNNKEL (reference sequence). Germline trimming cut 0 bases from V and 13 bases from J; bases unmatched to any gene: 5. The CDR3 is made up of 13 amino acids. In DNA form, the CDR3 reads TGTGCCAGCAGCCAAGAGGGGACTAGATCCCAGTACTTC. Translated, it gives CASSQEGTRSQYF.

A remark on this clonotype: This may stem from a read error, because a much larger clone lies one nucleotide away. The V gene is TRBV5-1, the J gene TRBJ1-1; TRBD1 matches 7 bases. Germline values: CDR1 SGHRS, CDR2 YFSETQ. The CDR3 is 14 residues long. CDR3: CVSSTDRVNTEAFF. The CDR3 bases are TGCGTCAGCAGCACAGACAGGGTGAACACTGAAGCTTTCTTT. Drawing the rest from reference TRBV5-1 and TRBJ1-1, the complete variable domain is KAGVTQTPRYLIKTRGQQVTLSCSPISGHRSVSWYQQTPGQGLQFLFEYFSETQRNKGNFPGRFSGRQFSNSRSEMNVSTLELGDSALYLCVSSTDRVNTEAFFGQGTRLTVV.

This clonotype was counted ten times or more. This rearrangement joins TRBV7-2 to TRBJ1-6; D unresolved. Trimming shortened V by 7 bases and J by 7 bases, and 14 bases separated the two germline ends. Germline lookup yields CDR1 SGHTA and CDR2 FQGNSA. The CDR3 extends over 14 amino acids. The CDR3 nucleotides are TGTGCCAGCATGACATCCTTGGGGAATTCACCCCTCCACTTT. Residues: CASMTSLGNSPLHF.

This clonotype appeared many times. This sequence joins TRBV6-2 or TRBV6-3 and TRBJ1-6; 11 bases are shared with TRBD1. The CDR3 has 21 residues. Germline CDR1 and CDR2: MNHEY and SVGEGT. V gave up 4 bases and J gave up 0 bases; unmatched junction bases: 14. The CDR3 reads CASSFPGQGDHSSSYNSPLHF. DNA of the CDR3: TGTGCCAGCAGTTTCCCGGGACAGGGGGATCACTCCAGCTCCTATAATTCACCCCTCCACTTT.

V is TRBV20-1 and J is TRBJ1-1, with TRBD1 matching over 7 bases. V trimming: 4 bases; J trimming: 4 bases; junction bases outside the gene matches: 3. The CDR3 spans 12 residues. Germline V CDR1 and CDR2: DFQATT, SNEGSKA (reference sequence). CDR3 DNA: TGCAGTGCTATGGACAGGCTCACTGAAGCTTTCTTT. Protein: CSAMDRLTEAFF.

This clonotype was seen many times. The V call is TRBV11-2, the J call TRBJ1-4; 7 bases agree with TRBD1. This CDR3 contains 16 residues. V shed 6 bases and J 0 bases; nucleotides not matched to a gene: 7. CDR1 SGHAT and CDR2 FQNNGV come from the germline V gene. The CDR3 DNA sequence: TGTGCCAGCAGTCCCGGACAGGCAGCAACTAATGAAAAACTGTTTTTT. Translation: CASSPGQAATNEKLFF.

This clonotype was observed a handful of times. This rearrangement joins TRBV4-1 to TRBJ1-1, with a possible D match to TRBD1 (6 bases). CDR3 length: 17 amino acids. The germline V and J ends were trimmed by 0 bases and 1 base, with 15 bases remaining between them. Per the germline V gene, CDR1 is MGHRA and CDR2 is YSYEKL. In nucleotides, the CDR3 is TGCGCCAGCAGCCAAGAATCTGGTTACAGGGCGAACACTGAAGCTTTCTTT. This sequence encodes CASSQESGYRANTEAFF.